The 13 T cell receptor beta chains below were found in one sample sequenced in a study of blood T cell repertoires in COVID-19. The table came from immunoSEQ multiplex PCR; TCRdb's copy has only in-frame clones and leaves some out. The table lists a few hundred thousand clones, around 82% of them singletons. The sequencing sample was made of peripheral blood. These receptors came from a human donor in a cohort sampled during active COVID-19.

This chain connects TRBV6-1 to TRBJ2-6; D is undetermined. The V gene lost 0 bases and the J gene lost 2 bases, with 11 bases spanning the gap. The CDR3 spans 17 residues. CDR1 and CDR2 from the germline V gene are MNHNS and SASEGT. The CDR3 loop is CASSEAAREAGANVLTF. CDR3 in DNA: TGTGCCAGCAGTGAAGCCGCGCGTGAGGCTGGGGCCAACGTCCTGACTTTC.

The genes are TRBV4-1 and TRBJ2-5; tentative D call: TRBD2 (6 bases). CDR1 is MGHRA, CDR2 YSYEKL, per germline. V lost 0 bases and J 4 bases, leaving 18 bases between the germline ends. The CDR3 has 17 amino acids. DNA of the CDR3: TGCGCCAGCAGCCAAGATCGAGGCGGGCGGGGAGGAGAGACCCAGTACTTC. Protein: CASSQDRGGRGGETQYF.

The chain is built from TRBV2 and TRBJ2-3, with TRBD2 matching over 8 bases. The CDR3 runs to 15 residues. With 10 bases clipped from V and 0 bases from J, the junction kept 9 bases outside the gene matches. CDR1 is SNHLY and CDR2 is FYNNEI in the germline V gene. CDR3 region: CATLKREFSTDTQYF. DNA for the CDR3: TGTGCCACCCTTAAGCGGGAGTTTAGCACAGATACGCAGTATTTT.

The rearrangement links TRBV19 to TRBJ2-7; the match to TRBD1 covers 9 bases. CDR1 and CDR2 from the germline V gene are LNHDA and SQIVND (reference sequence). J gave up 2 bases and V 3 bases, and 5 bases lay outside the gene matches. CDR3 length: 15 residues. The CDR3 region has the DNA TGTGCCAGTAGTATCCCCGGGACAGGGACCTACGAGCAGTACTTC. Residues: CASSIPGTGTYEQYF.

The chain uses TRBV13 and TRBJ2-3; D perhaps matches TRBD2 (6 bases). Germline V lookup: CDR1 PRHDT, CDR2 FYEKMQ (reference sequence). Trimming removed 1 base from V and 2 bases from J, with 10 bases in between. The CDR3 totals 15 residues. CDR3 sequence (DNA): TGTGCCAGCAGCTTAGAGGGCGGGGCCACAGATACGCAGTATTTT. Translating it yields CASSLEGGATDTQYF.

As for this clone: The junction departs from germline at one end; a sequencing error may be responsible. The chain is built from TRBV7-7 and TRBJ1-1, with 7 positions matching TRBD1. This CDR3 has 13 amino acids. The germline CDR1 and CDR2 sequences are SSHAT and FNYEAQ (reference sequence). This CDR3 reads CASSLVQGAEAFF. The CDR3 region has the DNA TGTGCTAGCAGCTTAGTTCAGGGGGCTGAAGCTTTCTTT.

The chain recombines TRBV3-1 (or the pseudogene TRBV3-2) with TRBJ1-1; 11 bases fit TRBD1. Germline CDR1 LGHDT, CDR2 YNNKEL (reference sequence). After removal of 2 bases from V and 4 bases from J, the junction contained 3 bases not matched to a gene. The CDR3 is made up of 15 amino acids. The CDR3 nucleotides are TGTGCCAGCAGCCAATCCGGGACAGGGGGCACTGAAGCTTTCTTT. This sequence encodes CASSQSGTGGTEAFF.

CDR3 protein: CASSLDLPGEQYF. The CDR3 DNA follows: TGTGCCAGCAGCTTAGACCTCCCCGGCGAGCAGTACTTC. V is TRBV7-2 and J is TRBJ2-7; D gene ambiguous. This CDR3 region has 13 residues. The germline V and J ends were trimmed by 1 base and 6 bases, with 10 bases remaining between them. Germline V gives CDR1 SGHTA, CDR2 FQGNSA. The whole variable domain, filled in from reference TRBV7-2 and TRBJ2-7, reads GAGVSQSPSNKVTEKGKDVELRCDPISGHTALYWYRQSLGQGLEFLIYFQGNSAPDKSGLPSDRFSAERTGGSVSTLTIQRTQQEDSAVYLCASSLDLPGEQYFGPGTRLTVT.

DNA for the CDR3: TGTGCCAGCATACTGGACCCCAGGGGTGACTATGGCTACACCTTC. This encodes CASILDPRGDYGYTF. V gene TRBV2 combines with J gene TRBJ1-2, with D tentatively TRBD1 (6 bases). CDR3 length: 15 residues. Germline CDR1 reads SNHLY; CDR2 reads FYNNEI. The ends were cut back, 7 bases at V and 3 bases at J, with 18 bases in the middle.

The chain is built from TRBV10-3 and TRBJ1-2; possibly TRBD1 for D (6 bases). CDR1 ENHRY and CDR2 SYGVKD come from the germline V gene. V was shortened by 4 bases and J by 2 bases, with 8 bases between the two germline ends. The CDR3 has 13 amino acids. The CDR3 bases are TGTGCCATCAGTGGTGACAGGAACTATGGCTACACCTTC. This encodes CAISGDRNYGYTF.

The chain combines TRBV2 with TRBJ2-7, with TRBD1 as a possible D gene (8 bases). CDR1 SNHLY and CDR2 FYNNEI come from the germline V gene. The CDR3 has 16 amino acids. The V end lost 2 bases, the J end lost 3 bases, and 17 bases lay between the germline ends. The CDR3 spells CASSEISGTGLYEQYF. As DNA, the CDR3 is TGTGCCAGCAGTGAAATCAGCGGGACAGGACTCTACGAGCAGTACTTC.

The CDR3 sequence is CATSARGRRETQYF. The CDR3 nucleotides read TGTGCCACCTCGGCCAGGGGGCGCAGAGAGACCCAGTACTTC. The V and J genes are TRBV15 and TRBJ2-5; 8 bases match TRBD1. Trimming at V came to 8 bases and at J to 4 bases, leaving 9 bases not matched to a gene. This CDR3 has 14 residues. Germline lookup yields CDR1 LNHNV and CDR2 YYDKDF (reference sequence).

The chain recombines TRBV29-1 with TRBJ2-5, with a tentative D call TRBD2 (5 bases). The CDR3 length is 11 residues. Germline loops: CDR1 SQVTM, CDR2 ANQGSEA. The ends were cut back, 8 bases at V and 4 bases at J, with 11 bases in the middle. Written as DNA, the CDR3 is TGCAGCCGCCGTGAGGGAGAGACCCAGTACTTC. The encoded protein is CSRREGETQYF.